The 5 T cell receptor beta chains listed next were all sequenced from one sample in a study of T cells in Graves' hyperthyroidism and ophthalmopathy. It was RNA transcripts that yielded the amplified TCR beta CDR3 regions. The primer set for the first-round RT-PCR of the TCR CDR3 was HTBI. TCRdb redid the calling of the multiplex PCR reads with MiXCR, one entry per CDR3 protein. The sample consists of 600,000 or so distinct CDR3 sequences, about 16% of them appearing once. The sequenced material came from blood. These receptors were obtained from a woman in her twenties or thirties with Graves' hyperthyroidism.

The CDR3 sequence is CSASASPGQSYEQYF. Here the CDR3 DNA reads TGCAGTGCTAGTGCCTCCCCCGGACAATCCTACGAGCAGTACTTC. This rearrangement joins TRBV20-1 to TRBJ2-7; possible D gene TRBD1, 5 bases. The CDR3 contains 15 residues. Germline CDR1 reads DFQATT; CDR2 reads SNEGSKA (reference sequence). Trimming took 3 bases from V and 1 from J, leaving 16 bases between them.

The CDR3 reads CSAFSRTKNSPLHF. The DNA for the CDR3 is TGCAGTGCTTTTTCGCGGACAAAGAATTCACCCCTCCACTTT. The chain uses TRBV20-1 and TRBJ1-6; a weak D match, TRBD1 (5 bases). The germline V gene has CDR1 DFQATT and CDR2 SNEGSKA (reference sequence). This CDR3 is 14 amino acids long. The V gene lost 5 bases and the J gene lost 7 bases, with 15 bases spanning the gap.

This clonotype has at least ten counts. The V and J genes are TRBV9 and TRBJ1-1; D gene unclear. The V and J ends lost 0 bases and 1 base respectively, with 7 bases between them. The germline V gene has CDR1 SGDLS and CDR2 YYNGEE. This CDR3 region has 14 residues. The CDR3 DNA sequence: TGTGCCAGCAGCGTAGAAGGCGGGAACACTGAAGCTTTCTTT. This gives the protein CASSVEGGNTEAFF.

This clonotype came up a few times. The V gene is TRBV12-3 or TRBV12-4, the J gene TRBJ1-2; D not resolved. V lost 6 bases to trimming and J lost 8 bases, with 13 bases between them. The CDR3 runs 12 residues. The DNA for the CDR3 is TGTGCCAGCAGCCACTCCTTCGACGGCTACACCTTC. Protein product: CASSHSFDGYTF.

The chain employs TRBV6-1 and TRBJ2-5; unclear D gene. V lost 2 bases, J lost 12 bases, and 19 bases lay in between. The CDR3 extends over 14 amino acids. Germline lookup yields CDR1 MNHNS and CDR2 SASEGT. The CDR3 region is CASSEIGQLGLEYF. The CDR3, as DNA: TGTGCCAGCAGTGAAATAGGTCAGTTGGGGTTGGAGTACTTC.